These 9 T cell receptor beta chains share one sample of origin, sequenced in a study of shared clonotypes between healthy human individuals. The repertoire was sequenced with immunoSEQ multiplex PCR; TCRdb's copy has only in-frame clones and lacks some. Among roughly 530,000 clones listed, about 96% were seen once. The sequenced sample was naive CD4+ T cells sorted from blood. Subset in this sample: CD45RA+ positively selected. These receptors originate from a woman in her twenties or thirties in good health.

This clone was detected once. The chain recombines TRBV6-5 with TRBJ2-5; D may be TRBD1 or TRBD2 (5 bases each). V was pared by 5 bases and J by 0 bases, with 13 bases between. The CDR3 totals 15 residues. Germline V gene sequence: CDR1 MNHEY, CDR2 SVGAGI. The CDR3 coding sequence is TGTGCCAGCAGTCACACCGGGACGGACCAAGAGACCCAGTACTTC. Protein sequence: CASSHTGTDQETQYF.

This chain joins TRBV27 and TRBJ2-7; 9 nucleotides align to TRBD2. Germline-derived CDR1 and CDR2 are MNHEY and SMNVEV (reference sequence). The CDR3 runs 13 residues. V was clipped by 7 bases and J by 3 bases; unmatched bases: 4. CDR3 in amino acids: CASKTSGDYEQYF. Written as DNA, the CDR3 is TGTGCCAGCAAGACTAGCGGTGACTACGAGCAGTACTTC.

The J gene is TRBJ2-4, the V gene TRBV5-1; 13 bases match TRBD2. Trimming at V came to 4 bases and at J to 10 bases, leaving 11 bases not matched to a gene. CDR3 size: 16 residues. In germline, CDR1 is SGHRS, CDR2 YFSETQ. As DNA, the CDR3 is TGCGCCAGCAGCCCGACAACTAGCGGGAGGGCCGATATTCAGTACTTC. Translation: CASSPTTSGRADIQYF. The full variable domain, in which reference TRBV5-1 and TRBJ2-4 provide the parts outside the CDR3, is KAGVTQTPRYLIKTRGQQVTLSCSPISGHRSVSWYQQTPGQGLQFLFEYFSETQRNKGNFPGRFSGRQFSNSRSEMNVSTLELGDSALYLCASSPTTSGRADIQYFGAGTRLSVL.

The rearrangement links TRBV7-9 to TRBJ2-2, with 8 nucleotides matching TRBD1. This CDR3 has 14 residues. The J segment lost 7 bases and the V segment lost 4 bases, leaving 5 bases of the junction unmatched. Germline CDR1 and CDR2: SEHNR and FQNEAQ (reference sequence). The CDR3 DNA reads TGTGCCAGCAGCTATTTCGACAGGGGCGGGGAGCTGTTTTTT. Its protein product is CASSYFDRGGELFF.

The chain couples TRBV28 to TRBJ2-5, with 14 bases matching TRBD2. The end of the DNA aligns better with TRBJ2-7, so the J call may be wrong. Germline V gene sequence: CDR1 MDHEN, CDR2 SYDVKM. This CDR3 has 14 residues. The CDR3 loop reads CASCGTSGSYEQYF. DNA for the CDR3: TGTGCCAGCTGTGGGACTAGCGGGAGCTACGAGCAGTACTTC.

The genes are TRBV28 and TRBJ2-5; D is possibly TRBD2 (5 bases). Trimming shortened V by 3 bases and J by 4 bases, and 21 bases separated the two germline ends. CDR1 MDHEN and CDR2 SYDVKM come from the germline V gene. CDR3 length: 17 residues. This CDR3 is CASSFLPRGKVGETQYF. The DNA of the CDR3 is TGTGCCAGCAGTTTCTTGCCTAGAGGGAAGGTGGGAGAGACCCAGTACTTC.

The CDR3 DNA follows: TGTGCCAGCAGCTCTCCGGGACGGAACTCTGGAAACACCATATATTTT. Protein sequence: CASSSPGRNSGNTIYF. The J gene is TRBJ1-3, the V gene TRBV11-2; maybe TRBD1 (5 bases). The CDR3 runs to 16 residues. V lost 4 bases and J 0 bases, leaving 13 bases between the germline ends. Germline V gives CDR1 SGHAT, CDR2 FQNNGV.

V and J are TRBV13 and TRBJ2-5; TRBD2 matches 11 bases. V was clipped by 2 bases and J by 5 bases; unmatched bases: 10. Per germline, CDR1 PRHDT and CDR2 FYEKMQ (reference sequence). This CDR3 spans 17 amino acids. This CDR3 reads CASSLPRLAGGAETQYF. The CDR3 DNA reads as TGTGCCAGCAGCTTACCCCGCCTAGCGGGAGGCGCTGAGACCCAGTACTTC.

This clone was seen once. CDR3 residues: CASSVQEHTGELFF. CDR3 DNA sequence: TGCGCCAGCAGTGTTCAGGAGCACACCGGGGAGCTGTTTTTT. This chain uses TRBV10-1 with TRBJ2-2; D call uncertain. The CDR3 has 14 residues. Germline values: CDR1 WNHNN, CDR2 SYGVQD (reference sequence). Between the trimmed V and J ends, which lost 4 bases and 3 bases, there was a span of 9 bases.